A single sample is the source of the 13 T cell receptor beta chains below, sequenced in a study of blood T cell repertoires in COVID-19. Sequencing used immunoSEQ multiplex PCR; TCRdb keeps in-frame clones, though not all of them. There are some 200,000 clones in the sample; roughly 90% occur only once, and 3.1% lies in the top ten. Sequencing was done on a sample of PBMCs or T cells enriched from blood (not recorded which). Receptors were obtained from a woman in her 50s in a cohort exposed to, infected with or recovered from COVID-19 (not recorded which).

As for this clone: At one end, the junction sequence differs from germline, possibly due to a read error. V gene TRBV7-7 combines with J gene TRBJ2-5, with TRBD2 matching 11 bases. The CDR3 length is 17 residues. Germline CDR1 and CDR2: SSHAT and FNYEAQ (reference sequence). CDR3 in amino acids: CASSLRLAGGGMETQYF. In DNA, the CDR3 is TGTGCTAGCAGCTTACGGCTAGCGGGGGGAGGAATGGAGACCCAGTACTTC.

This clone showed up just once. The same CDR3 can be traced to other DNA sequences in this sample. V usage is TRBV3-1 (or the pseudogene TRBV3-2) and J usage is TRBJ1-5; D unresolved. Trimming took off 1 base at V and 4 bases at J, with 8 bases between the two ends. Per the germline V gene, CDR1 is LGHDT and CDR2 is YNNKEL (reference sequence). This CDR3 contains 14 residues. This CDR3 reads CASSQGGLNQPQHF. In DNA form, the CDR3 reads TGTGCCAGCAGCCAAGGAGGGTTAAATCAGCCCCAGCATTTT.

The gene calls are TRBV9 and TRBJ1-2; the match to TRBD1 covers 7 bases. This CDR3 has 14 amino acids. Trimming at V came to 0 bases and at J to 4 bases, leaving 3 bases not matched to a gene. The germline CDR1 and CDR2 sequences are SGDLS and YYNGEE. CDR3 coding DNA: TGTGCCAGCAGCGTAGGTCAGGGGGTCTATGGCTACACCTTC. This sequence encodes CASSVGQGVYGYTF. Variable domain in full (rest from reference TRBV9 and TRBJ1-2): DSGVTQTPKHLITATGQRVTLRCSPRSGDLSVYWYQQSLDQGLQFLIQYYNGEERAKGNILERFSAQQFPDLHSELNLSSLELGDSALYFCASSVGQGVYGYTFGSGTRLTVV.

This rearrangement joins TRBV6-5 to TRBJ2-7; a weak D match, TRBD1 (5 bases). The CDR3 has 15 residues. Germline V gives CDR1 MNHEY, CDR2 SVGAGI. Trimming removed 5 bases at V and 0 bases at J, with 14 bases between. This chain's CDR3 is CASSTRLGASYEQYF. The CDR3 DNA sequence: TGTGCCAGCAGTACCCGCTTAGGGGCCTCCTACGAGCAGTACTTC.

The count of this clone is one. The chain has TRBV5-4 and TRBJ2-1; the D gene is possibly TRBD2 (6 bases). Germline values: CDR1 SGHNT, CDR2 YYREEE (reference sequence). The V end lost 2 bases, the J end lost 3 bases, and 15 bases lay between the germline ends. The CDR3 length is 16 residues. CDR3 protein: CASSLGGGVNYNEQFF. Here the CDR3 DNA reads TGTGCCAGCAGCTTAGGAGGCGGGGTCAACTACAATGAGCAGTTCTTC.

The CDR3 DNA sequence: TGCGCCAGCAGCCAAGATCTGGCAGGGAATCAGCCCCAGCATTTT. Amino acids: CASSQDLAGNQPQHF. This chain links TRBV4-3 with TRBJ1-5, with TRBD1 as a possible D gene (5 bases). The CDR3 runs to 15 residues. The germline V and J ends were trimmed by 0 bases and 4 bases, with 10 bases remaining between them. In germline, CDR1 is LGHNA, CDR2 YSLEER.

The chain couples TRBV5-6 to TRBJ1-2, with 8 bases that match TRBD1. Losses at the gene ends were 4 bases for V and 3 bases for J; bases not matched to a gene: 11. This CDR3 is 16 amino acids long. CDR1 is SGHDT and CDR2 is YYEEEE in the germline V gene. The DNA for the CDR3 is TGTGCCAGCAGCGGGGCCTGGACAGGGACGGACTATGGCTACACCTTC. Protein: CASSGAWTGTDYGYTF.

The rearrangement links TRBV5-8 to TRBJ1-6; 8 nucleotides match TRBD1. This CDR3 region has 14 residues. Losses at the gene ends were 2 bases for V and 6 bases for J; bases not matched to a gene: 1. Germline V gene lookup returns CDR1 SGHTS and CDR2 YDEGEE. For the CDR3, the DNA is TGTGCCAGCAGCTTCGACAGGGGTAATTCACCCCTCCACTTT. Translation: CASSFDRGNSPLHF.

Only a few counts were recorded for this clone. This chain connects TRBV29-1 to TRBJ1-2; D call uncertain. The CDR3 spans 14 residues. The germline V gene encodes CDR1 SQVTM and CDR2 ANQGSEA. V lost 2 bases to trimming and J lost 4 bases, with 14 bases between them. The CDR3 DNA follows: TGCAGCGTTGAACCGGAACAGCAGCTCTATGGCTACACCTTC. This encodes CSVEPEQQLYGYTF.

The chain links TRBV19 to TRBJ1-4, with a tentative D call TRBD1 (5 bases). In germline, CDR1 is LNHDA, CDR2 SQIVND (reference sequence). Trimming removed 4 bases at V and 5 bases at J, with 17 bases between. This CDR3 contains 16 residues. CDR3 nucleotide sequence: TGTGCCAGTAGTAAGACGGCCGTGGGGCCGAATGAAAAACTGTTTTTT. Protein: CASSKTAVGPNEKLFF.

The chain carries TRBV13 and TRBJ2-7, with 9 bases matching TRBD2. The V segment lost 5 bases and the J segment 2 bases; nucleotides outside the gene matches: 4. CDR1 and CDR2 (germline): PRHDT, FYEKMQ (reference sequence). This CDR3 spans 14 amino acids. The CDR3 nucleotides are TGTGCCAGCAGCAAGCGGGGGGCCCCCTACGAGCAGTACTTC. Its protein is CASSKRGAPYEQYF.

The chain is built from TRBV27 and TRBJ2-3; D ambiguous. The CDR3 is 15 residues long. V was shortened by 9 bases and J by 0 bases, with 16 bases between the two germline ends. Germline assignment: CDR1 MNHEY and CDR2 SMNVEV (reference sequence). In nucleotides, the CDR3 is TGTGCCAGTGCCTCTGCACAATTTAGCACAGATACGCAGTATTTT. It translates to CASASAQFSTDTQYF.

The V gene is TRBV6-6, the J gene TRBJ1-6; D gene unclear. The CDR3 totals 15 residues. CDR1 MNHNY and CDR2 SVGAGI come from the germline V gene (reference sequence). V gave up 7 bases and J gave up 6 bases, with 16 bases separating them. CDR3: CASTLDERSNSPLHF. The CDR3 DNA reads as TGTGCCAGCACTCTCGACGAGAGGAGTAATTCACCCCTCCACTTT.